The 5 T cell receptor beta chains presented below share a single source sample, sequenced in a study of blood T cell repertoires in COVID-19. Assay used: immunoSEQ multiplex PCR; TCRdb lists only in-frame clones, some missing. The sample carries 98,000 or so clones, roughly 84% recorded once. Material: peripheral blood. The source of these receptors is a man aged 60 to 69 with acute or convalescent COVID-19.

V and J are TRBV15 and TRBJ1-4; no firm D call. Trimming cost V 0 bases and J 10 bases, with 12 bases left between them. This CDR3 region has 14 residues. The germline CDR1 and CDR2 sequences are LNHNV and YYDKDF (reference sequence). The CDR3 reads CATSRDAAGTKLFF. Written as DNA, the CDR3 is TGTGCCACCAGCAGAGATGCCGCGGGCACAAAACTGTTTTTT.

For the CDR3, the DNA is TGTGCCAGCAGTTACTCTAGGTATTCCTTCGGGACAGGGGGCAGAGAGACCCAGTACTTC. Translated: CASSYSRYSFGTGGRETQYF. This chain joins TRBV6-2 or TRBV6-3 and TRBJ2-5, with 12 bases that match TRBD1. With 0 bases clipped from V and 4 bases from J, the junction kept 15 bases outside the gene matches. The CDR3 is 20 amino acids. Looked up from germline, CDR1 is MNHEY and CDR2 is SVGEGT.

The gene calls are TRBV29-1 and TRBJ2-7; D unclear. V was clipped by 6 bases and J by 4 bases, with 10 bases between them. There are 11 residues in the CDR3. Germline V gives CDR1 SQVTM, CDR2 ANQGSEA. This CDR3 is CSVAIEYEQYF. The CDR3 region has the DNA TGCAGCGTAGCCATCGAGTACGAGCAGTACTTC.

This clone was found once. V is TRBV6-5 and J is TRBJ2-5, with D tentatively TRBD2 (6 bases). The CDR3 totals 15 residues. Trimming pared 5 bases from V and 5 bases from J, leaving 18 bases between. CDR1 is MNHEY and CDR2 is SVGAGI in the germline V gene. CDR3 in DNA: TGTGCCAGCAGTCCCCTCGGGGCCGCGGGGGAGACCCAGTACTTC. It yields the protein CASSPLGAAGETQYF.

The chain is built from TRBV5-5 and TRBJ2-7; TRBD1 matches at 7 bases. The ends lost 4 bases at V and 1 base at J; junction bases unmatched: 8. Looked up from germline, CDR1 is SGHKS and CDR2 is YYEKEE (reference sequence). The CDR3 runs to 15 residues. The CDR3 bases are TGTGCCAGCAGCCTCCTAAGGGACAGATCCTACGAGCAGTACGTC. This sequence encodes CASSLLRDRSYEQYV.